The entry below gives a single T cell receptor beta chain sequence along with its context. The data were obtained in a study of blood T cell repertoires in COVID-19. This table comes from immunoSEQ multiplex PCR, and its TCRdb copy is limited to in-frame clones, with some not included. The sample includes 70,000 or so clones, 85% to 90% seen only once; the top ten take 4.1%. The CDR3 runs 14 residues. CDR1 is SGHRS and CDR2 is YFSETQ in the germline V gene. The V gene end was trimmed by 3 bases and the J gene end by 7 bases; junction bases not matched to a gene: 5. The TCR originated in a man in his forties or fifties with acute or convalescent COVID-19. The V call is TRBV5-1, the J call TRBJ2-1; 9 nucleotides align to TRBD1. The sequenced sample consisted of peripheral blood. CDR3: CASSSGTGTNEQFF. The CDR3, as DNA: TGCGCCAGCAGCTCGGGGACAGGGACGAATGAGCAGTTCTTC.